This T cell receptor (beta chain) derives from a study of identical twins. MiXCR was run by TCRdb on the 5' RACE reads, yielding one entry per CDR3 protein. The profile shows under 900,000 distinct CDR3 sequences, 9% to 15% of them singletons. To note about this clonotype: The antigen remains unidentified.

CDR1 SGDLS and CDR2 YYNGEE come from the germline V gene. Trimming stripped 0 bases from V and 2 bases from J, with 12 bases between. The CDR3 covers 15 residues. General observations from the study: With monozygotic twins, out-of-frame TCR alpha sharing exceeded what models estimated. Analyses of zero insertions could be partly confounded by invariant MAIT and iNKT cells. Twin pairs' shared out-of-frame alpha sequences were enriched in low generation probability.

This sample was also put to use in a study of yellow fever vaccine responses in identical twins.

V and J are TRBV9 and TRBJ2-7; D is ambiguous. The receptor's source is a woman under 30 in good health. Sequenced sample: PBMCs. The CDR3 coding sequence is TGTGCCAGCAGCGTAGCAGAAGGAGCCCCCTACGAGCAGTACTTC. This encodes CASSVAEGAPYEQYF.